These T cell receptor beta chains were read from a single sample in a study of blood T cell repertoires in COVID-19. The table came from immunoSEQ multiplex PCR; TCRdb's copy has only in-frame clones and leaves some out. The data show approximately 170,000 clones, around 87% seen once. Sequenced: peripheral blood. All receptors derive from a woman older than 75 in a cohort sampled during active or convalescent COVID-19. The CDR3 runs from the conserved cysteine through the conserved F or W. D genes are given only for firm matches.

len	d_gene	v_gene	j_gene	CDR3aa	CDR3nt
14	NA	TRBV19	TRBJ1-2	CASSIGQLNYGYTF	TGTGCCAGTAGTATCGGACAGTTAAACTATGGCTACACCTTC
15	TRBD1	TRBV5-1	TRBJ1-4	CASRPTGDRTEKLFF	TGCGCCAGCAGACCGACAGGGGACAGGACCGAAAAACTGTTTTTT
18	NA	TRBV6-2/TRBV6-3	TRBJ1-5	CASSYTNLRQVSNQPQHF	TGTGCCAGCAGTTACACAAACCTAAGACAGGTTAGCAATCAGCCCCAGCATTTT
15	NA	TRBV11-2	TRBJ2-5	CASSSWRGVGETQYF	TGTGCCAGCAGCTCTTGGCGGGGAGTGGGGGAGACCCAGTACTTC
17	TRBD2	TRBV27	TRBJ2-1	CASSPFSPGLGGNEQFF	TGTGCCAGCAGCCCATTCTCCCCGGGACTAGGGGGAAATGAGCAGTTCTTC
16	TRBD1	TRBV6-6	TRBJ1-2	CASSGRRTGSNYGYTF	TGTGCCAGCAGCGGAAGGAGGACAGGGTCAAACTATGGCTACACCTTC
14	NA	TRBV4-3	TRBJ2-4	CASSQETQGFIQYF	TGCGCCAGCAGCCAAGAGACCCAGGGCTTCATTCAGTACTTC
15	TRBD2	TRBV6-5	TRBJ2-6	CASSSGSAGANVLTF	TGTGCCAGCTCGAGCGGGAGCGCTGGGGCCAACGTCCTGACTTTC
12	NA	TRBV7-9	TRBJ1-2	CASSRGQPGYTF	TGTGCCAGCAGCCGAGGACAGCCTGGCTACACCTTC
14	NA	TRBV28	TRBJ1-2	CASTPGGTHNGYTF	TGTGCCAGCACCCCCGGGGGGACCCATAATGGCTACACCTTC
13	NA	TRBV24-1	TRBJ1-6	CATISGSGSPLHF	TGTGCCACCATCTCTGGATCGGGGTCACCCCTCCACTTT
19	TRBD2	TRBV4-1	TRBJ2-5	CASSQGRTSGGRYQETQYF	TGCGCCAGCAGCCAAGGCCGAACTAGCGGGGGGCGGTACCAAGAGACCCAGTACTTC
15	TRBD1	TRBV2	TRBJ1-6	CASSEQGVYNSPLHF	TGTGCCAGCAGTGAACAGGGGGTCTATAATTCACCCCTCCACTTT
16	NA	TRBV6-4	TRBJ2-2	CASSPWTGLNTGELFF	TGTGCCAGCAGTCCCTGGACTGGGTTGAACACCGGGGAGCTGTTTTTT
17	NA	TRBV7-8	TRBJ1-3	CASTPRLAESSGNTIYF	TGTGCCAGCACCCCGAGGCTGGCCGAGAGCTCTGGAAACACCATATATTTT
15	NA	TRBV27	TRBJ2-7	CASKRPGQPRGEQYF	TGTGCCAGCAAAAGACCGGGCCAGCCCCGGGGGGAGCAGTACTTC
15	TRBD1	TRBV27	TRBJ1-2	CASSLTGQASYGYTF	TGTGCCAGCAGTCTTACCGGACAGGCCAGCTATGGCTACACCTTC
14	TRBD1	TRBV15	TRBJ1-2	CATSRFGQDDKTVF	TGTGCCACCAGCAGATTCGGACAGGATGATAAAACGGTCTTC
15	TRBD1	TRBV7-9	TRBJ1-2	CASSDLTARGNGYTF	TGTGCCAGCAGCGATTTGACTGCCAGGGGGAATGGCTACACCTTC
13	NA	TRBV12-3/TRBV12-4	TRBJ2-3	CASTGQSTDTQYF	TGTGCCAGCACAGGGCAGAGCACAGATACGCAGTATTTT
15	NA	TRBV28	TRBJ2-3	CASSLKTGLTDTQYF	TGTGCCAGCAGTCTAAAAACAGGGTTAACAGATACGCAGTATTTT
18	TRBD2	TRBV23-1	TRBJ2-5	CASSPRAPRGALRETQYF	TGCGCCAGCAGCCCGCGGGCCCCGCGGGGGGCCCTCCGGGAGACCCAGTACTTC
15	NA	TRBV5-1	TRBJ1-2	CASSLAHTGTHGYTF	TGCGCCAGCAGCTTGGCCCATACAGGGACCCATGGCTACACCTTC
15	TRBD1	TRBV28	TRBJ1-2	CASRIPSTGSGGYTF	TGTGCCAGCCGAATTCCATCGACAGGGTCGGGTGGCTACACCTTC
14	NA	TRBV20-1	TRBJ1-1	CSASLEGWNTEAFF	TGCAGTGCTAGTCTCGAGGGTTGGAACACTGAAGCTTTCTTT
13	TRBD1	TRBV3-1/TRBV3-2	TRBJ2-7	CASRGQGAYEQYF	TGTGCCAGCAGAGGACAGGGGGCGTACGAGCAGTACTTC
14	NA	TRBV2	TRBJ1-4	CASIFHATNEKLFF	TGTGCCAGCATTTTCCATGCAACTAATGAAAAACTGTTTTTT